This is a list of T cell receptor beta chains from one sample in a study of cytomegalovirus exposure and HLA in healthy donors. Measured with immunoSEQ multiplex PCR; TCRdb has only the in-frame clones, and not every one. The table has about 170,000 clones, around 81% seen once. The material sequenced was PBMCs. These receptors were obtained from a woman aged 25 to 39 in good health and CMV-seropositive. Each CDR3 is given with its conserved first and last residue. D genes are given only for firm matches. Only some rows state a clone size, as once, few, many or a class for expanded clones.

cdr3_nt cdr3_aa j_call clone_size d_call v_call
TGCGCCAGCAGGCAGACAGGGGGCTCCTACGAGCAGTACTTC CASRQTGGSYEQYF TRBJ2-7 NA TRBD1 TRBV5-1
TGTGCCAGCAGCCCTAGCTTCCCGCCTTACAATGAGCAGTTCTTC CASSPSFPPYNEQFF TRBJ2-1 NA NA TRBV6-1
TGTGCCAGCAGCCAGAGGGCGGGAGGTCCAGATACGCAGTATTTT CASSQRAGGPDTQYF TRBJ2-3 NA TRBD2 TRBV14
TGTGCCAGCAGTGAAGCGTTGGGGACAGCACAGCATTTT CASSEALGTAQHF TRBJ1-5 NA TRBD1 TRBV6-1
TGTGCCAGCAGCCCTGTGGGACTAGCGGGGCAAGAGACCCAGTACTTC CASSPVGLAGQETQYF TRBJ2-5 once TRBD2 TRBV5-4
TGTGCCAGCGGTCTTCGAGGCTCCGAGCAGTACTTC CASGLRGSEQYF TRBJ2-7 NA NA TRBV6-5
TGTGCCATCCAGAACACCGGGGAGCTGTTTTTT CAIQNTGELFF TRBJ2-2 NA NA TRBV10-3
TGTGCCAGCAGCTTACAGGGCCCCCAAGAGACCCAGTACTTC CASSLQGPQETQYF TRBJ2-5 once NA TRBV5-5
TGCGCCAGCAGCTCACTTTTCCCAGGGACTACTGGCTACACCTTC CASSSLFPGTTGYTF TRBJ1-2 NA NA TRBV5-1
TGTTCCAGCAGCTTGTACGGGGATGAGCAGTTCTTC CSSSLYGDEQFF TRBJ2-1 NA NA TRBV7-9
TGTGCCAGCAGTTACTCACCAGGCATGAACACTGAAGCTTTCTTT CASSYSPGMNTEAFF TRBJ1-1 NA NA TRBV6-5
TGCGCCAGCAGCCACCGAAAACAGGGACTAGCGGTCTACAATGAGCAGTTCTTC CASSHRKQGLAVYNEQFF TRBJ2-1 few TRBD2 TRBV4-1
TGTGCCAGCAACCGGGGCGGGGGCTATGGCTACACCTTC CASNRGGGYGYTF TRBJ1-2 NA NA TRBV14
TGTGCCTGGTCGACAGGGCTTAACACTGAAGCTTTCTTT CAWSTGLNTEAFF TRBJ1-1 few TRBD1 TRBV30
TGTGCCAGCTCACTGGACAGGAATAATTCACCCCTCCACTTT CASSLDRNNSPLHF TRBJ1-6 NA TRBD1 TRBV18
TGCGCCAGCAGCTTGGATTCCCTTATTTCAGGTGCTGGAAACACCATATATTTT CASSLDSLISGAGNTIYF TRBJ1-3 NA NA TRBV5-1
TGTGCCAGCCGACAGGGCCCAAACACCATATATTTT CASRQGPNTIYF TRBJ1-3 NA TRBD1 TRBV6-5
TGCAGCGTTTTGTCAGGGGATAGGGATGAGCAGTTCTTC CSVLSGDRDEQFF TRBJ2-1 NA NA TRBV29-1
TGCGCCAGCAGCTTCCCTCTCGCGGGGGCCACAGATACGCAGTATTTT CASSFPLAGATDTQYF TRBJ2-3 few NA TRBV5-1
TGTGCCAGCACGGGACAGGGGCAATTTTATCAGCCCCAGCATTTT CASTGQGQFYQPQHF TRBJ1-5 NA TRBD1 TRBV2
TGTGCCAGTAATATCCGGGGAGGGACCTACAATGAGCAGTTCTTC CASNIRGGTYNEQFF TRBJ2-1 NA TRBD2 TRBV19
TGTGCCATTCATGGGACAGGGGCCAATGAGCAGTTCTTC CAIHGTGANEQFF TRBJ2-1 few TRBD1 TRBV10-3
TGCGCCAGCAGCGCCGCCGGGACTACCCACAATGAGCAGTTCTTC CASSAAGTTHNEQFF TRBJ2-1 NA TRBD2 TRBV5-1
TGCGCCAGCAGCTACGCCCGGGACAGGGTTAATGAAAAACTGTTTTTT CASSYARDRVNEKLFF TRBJ1-4 once TRBD1 TRBV4-3
TGTGCCAGCAGCGAAACAGGGGACTATGGCTACACCTTC CASSETGDYGYTF TRBJ1-2 few TRBD1 TRBV6-4
TGTGCAAGTCGCTTAGACAGGGGGAACACTGAAGCTTTCTTT CASRLDRGNTEAFF TRBJ1-1 NA NA TRBV12-2
TGCGCCAGCAGCTTGGGGCTAGCGGTCCTCCAAGAGACCCAGTACTTC CASSLGLAVLQETQYF TRBJ2-5 NA TRBD2 TRBV5-1
TGTGCCAGCAGCGTCGGGGGCCTAGCGGGGGTAGAGACCCAGTACTTC CASSVGGLAGVETQYF TRBJ2-5 NA TRBD2 TRBV9
TGTGCCAGCAGTTACTCGGGGCAGGGCTACACTGAAGCTTTCTTT CASSYSGQGYTEAFF TRBJ1-1 few NA TRBV6-5
TGTGCCAGCAGTGCTAGGACAGATAGCAATCAGCCCCAGCATTTT CASSARTDSNQPQHF TRBJ1-5 NA NA TRBV6-5
TGTGCCAGCAGAATACTAGCGGGAGTTGTTGGTGAGCAGTTCTTC CASRILAGVVGEQFF TRBJ2-1 NA TRBD2 TRBV7-9
TGCGCCAGCAGCTTAAACAGGGGAACGGACGGCTACACCTTC CASSLNRGTDGYTF TRBJ1-2 NA TRBD1 TRBV5-1
TGTGCCAGCACCCCTCGACAGGGATCCTCTGAAGCTTTCTTT CASTPRQGSSEAFF TRBJ1-1 NA TRBD1 TRBV7-2
TGTGCCAGCAGCATTAGACAGGGGATCACTGAAGCTTTCTTT CASSIRQGITEAFF TRBJ1-1 NA TRBD1 TRBV13
TGTGCCAGCACCCGAACAGGGTTCAACCAGCCCCAGCATTTT CASTRTGFNQPQHF TRBJ1-5 NA NA TRBV28
TGTGCCAGCATCACAGGGAATTTAGGCACTGAAGCTTTCTTT CASITGNLGTEAFF TRBJ1-1 NA NA TRBV6-5
TGTGCCAGCAGCTTTGGCGGGTTGAACACTGAAGCTTTCTTT CASSFGGLNTEAFF TRBJ1-1 NA NA TRBV7-8
TGCGCCAGCAGTGACGGACAGCGCCATGGCTACACCTTC CASSDGQRHGYTF TRBJ1-2 NA NA TRBV10-1
TGCGCCAGCAGTGAGCAGGGGGGAACTGAAGCTTTCTTT CASSEQGGTEAFF TRBJ1-1 NA TRBD1 TRBV10-1
TGTGCCAGCAGCTTGCCGCCGACAGGGTCGGGTTACGAGCAGTACTTC CASSLPPTGSGYEQYF TRBJ2-7 NA TRBD1 TRBV5-4
TGTGCCAGCAGCTTAAGTGGGACAGGGTTAGATCAGCCCCAGCATTTT CASSLSGTGLDQPQHF TRBJ1-5 NA TRBD1 TRBV7-8
TGTGCCAGCAGCCACTGGGACAGGGGGAGCTCTGGAAACACCATATATTTT CASSHWDRGSSGNTIYF TRBJ1-3 few TRBD1 TRBV14
TGCGCCAGCAGCCCCCGGGAGGGGCCCTACGAGCAGTACTTC CASSPREGPYEQYF TRBJ2-7 NA TRBD2 TRBV4-1
TGCGCCAGCAGCTACACGATGGGAGAAAGCTCCTACGAGCAGTACTTC CASSYTMGESSYEQYF TRBJ2-7 NA NA TRBV5-1
TGTGCCAGCAGTGAATTTGGCGGACAGGAAGCTTTCTTT CASSEFGGQEAFF TRBJ1-1 few NA TRBV25-1
TGCGCCAGCAGCCCTGACAGATACACTGAAGCTTTCTTT CASSPDRYTEAFF TRBJ1-1 few NA TRBV4-3
TGTGCCAGCGCAAGGCGGGCGAGCTCCTACAATGAGCAGTTCTTC CASARRASSYNEQFF TRBJ2-1 NA NA TRBV6-6
TGTGCCAGCAGTATTGGGACAAGAAACACTGAAGCTTTCTTT CASSIGTRNTEAFF TRBJ1-1 NA NA TRBV27
TGTGCCAGCAGTTCGACACAGGCTGGGGACACTGAAGCTTTCTTT CASSSTQAGDTEAFF TRBJ1-1 NA NA TRBV6-6
TGTGCCAGCTCTCGACAGGTCCACGCGAACACCGGGGAGCTGTTTTTT CASSRQVHANTGELFF TRBJ2-2 NA NA TRBV2
TGTGCCAGCGCCCGGTCGAGGTACACCGGGGAGCTGTTTTTT CASARSRYTGELFF TRBJ2-2 NA NA TRBV9
TGTGCCAGCAGCCTAGGGCACGCCCGCTCTGGAAACACCATATATTTT CASSLGHARSGNTIYF TRBJ1-3 NA NA TRBV7-8
TGCGCCAGCAGCTTGGGAGGACACGGAGTCTGGGAGACCCAGTACTTC CASSLGGHGVWETQYF TRBJ2-5 NA NA TRBV5-1
TGTGCCAGCAGTTTTCAGGGGGCAGCCTCTGGGGCCAACGTCCTGACTTTC CASSFQGAASGANVLTF TRBJ2-6 few TRBD1 TRBV27
TGTGCCACCAGCTTCCGACAGGCAACCGATACGCAGTATTTT CATSFRQATDTQYF TRBJ2-3 NA NA TRBV15
TGTGCCAGCAGGGGACAGGGGGTCTCTGGAAACACCATATATTTT CASRGQGVSGNTIYF TRBJ1-3 few TRBD1 TRBV6-1
TGCAGCGTCGAGCATCCCACAGGGGACTACACCTTC CSVEHPTGDYTF TRBJ1-2 NA TRBD1 TRBV29-1
TGTGCCAGCAGCGGCTCGACATCCGAAGAGACCCAGTACTTC CASSGSTSEETQYF TRBJ2-5 NA NA TRBV13
TGTGCCAGCAAGGTGGGCGGGCCCCAAGAGACCCAGTACTTC CASKVGGPQETQYF TRBJ2-5 NA NA TRBV27
TGTGCCAGCAGCGTCAGGGGAAGCGGAAACACCATATATTTT CASSVRGSGNTIYF TRBJ1-3 NA NA TRBV9